This T cell receptor (beta chain) was captured by sequencing in a study of a mutant IDH1 vaccine in newly diagnosed glioma. In the study overall: Before enrollment, the patients had been treated with radiotherapy alone, temozolomide alone, or both together. Most of them had received both.

To note about this clone: Its antigen remains unidentified.

Time point in this sample: week 35, safety follow-up. Doses of 300 ug of mutant IDH1 20-mer peptide were given with topical imiquimod. Newly diagnosed WHO grade 3 or 4 IDH1-mutant, ATRX-lost astrocytomas were identified in the donors. General study points: Among patients, nearly 95% showed immune responses induced by the vaccine. Pseudoprogression apparently tracked independently of changes in top peripheral T cell clonotypes.

Profiled with immunoSEQ multiplex PCR; TCRdb holds only in-frame clones, not every one. The sample carries more than 40,000 clones, roughly 91% recorded once. The CDR3 has 16 amino acids. Trimming took off 4 bases at V and 0 bases at J, with 15 bases between the two ends. The germline gives CDR1 SEHNR, CDR2 FQNEAQ (reference sequence). The sample consisted of PBMCs, taken from a glioma patient whose treatment included an IDH1 peptide vaccine. J is TRBJ1-2 and V is TRBV7-9; TRBD1 is a possible D gene (5 bases). The TCR originated in a middle-aged woman with glioma. The CDR3 coding sequence is TGTGCCAGCAGCTCCGTCTACAGGACCCCTAACTATGGCTACACCTTC. It encodes CASSSVYRTPNYGYTF.